The 26 T cell receptor beta chains below come from one sample, sequenced in a study of T cells after posttransplantation cyclophosphamide. Profiling relied on immunoSEQ multiplex PCR, and the TCRdb table lists in-frame clones only, not all of them. Of 23,000 or so clones in the sample, 95% to 99% are singletons; the top ten hold 0.1% to 0.15%. The material sequenced was naive CD8+ T cells sorted from PBMCs. The receptors were sampled from a middle-aged man in good health, CMV-negative, and a related stem cell transplant donor.

The V call is TRBV6-1, the J call TRBJ2-7; D call uncertain. The CDR3 consists of 14 residues. Trimming removed 7 bases at V and 3 bases at J, with 16 bases between. Per germline, CDR1 MNHNS and CDR2 SASEGT. CDR3 DNA: TGTGCCAGCATGAAGGAGACCGACGTCTACGAGCAGTACTTC. Translated, it gives CASMKETDVYEQYF.

This chain uses TRBV28 with TRBJ1-1; possibly TRBD1 for D (5 bases). The V gene lost 5 bases and the J gene lost 2 bases, with 12 bases spanning the gap. The CDR3 is 14 amino acids. Germline CDR1 is MDHEN and CDR2 is SYDVKM. CDR3 region: CASSGVGLNTEAFF. The DNA of the CDR3 is TGTGCCAGCAGTGGGGTGGGGCTCAACACTGAAGCTTTCTTT.

V gene TRBV29-1 combines with J gene TRBJ2-2; the D gene is possibly TRBD1 (6 bases). CDR1 is SQVTM and CDR2 is ANQGSEA in the germline V gene. The CDR3 has 14 residues. Trimming cost V 6 bases and J 0 bases, with 11 bases left between them. The CDR3 spells CSVLEGANTGELFF. The DNA of the CDR3 is TGCAGCGTATTAGAGGGGGCGAACACCGGGGAGCTGTTTTTT.

This chain links TRBV9 with TRBJ2-5; D not resolved. The J call is doubtful: the DNA matches TRBJ2-7 better. Germline V gene lookup returns CDR1 SGDLS and CDR2 YYNGEE. This CDR3 contains 14 residues. CDR3 loop: CASSPTRVGYEQYF. The DNA of the CDR3 is TGTGCCAGCAGCCCCACCCGGGTTGGATACGAGCAGTACTTC.

The chain has TRBV7-6 and TRBJ2-2; 10 positions agree with TRBD2. CDR3 size: 15 residues. Germline trimming cut 2 bases from V and 6 bases from J; bases unmatched to any gene: 3. The V gene's germline CDR1 is SGHVS and CDR2 FNYEAQ. The CDR3 here is CASSLLAGEAGELFF. The CDR3 nucleotides are TGTGCCAGCAGCTTACTAGCGGGAGAGGCCGGGGAGCTGTTTTTT.

The gene calls are TRBV5-6 and TRBJ2-1; tentative D call: TRBD2 (6 bases). V was shortened by 0 bases and J by 10 bases, with 14 bases between the two germline ends. The CDR3 is 14 residues long. Germline loops: CDR1 SGHDT, CDR2 YYEEEE. The CDR3 DNA reads TGTGCCAGCAGCTTGGAGGGGCGGGGTTGGGAGCAGTTCTTC. Its protein product is CASSLEGRGWEQFF. The full variable domain, rest sourced from reference TRBV5-6 and TRBJ2-1, is DAGVTQSPTHLIKTRGQQVTLRCSPKSGHDTVSWYQQALGQGPQFIFQYYEEEERQRGNFPDRFSGHQFPNYSSELNVNALLLGDSALYLCASSLEGRGWEQFFGPGTRLTVL.

The V gene is TRBV6-1, the J gene TRBJ2-1; the match to TRBD2 covers 13 bases. CDR3 length: 15 amino acids. Germline V lookup: CDR1 MNHNS, CDR2 SASEGT. J was trimmed by 6 bases and V by 7 bases; bases with no gene match: 6. The CDR3 bases are TGTGCCAGCACCGAAGGACTAGCGGGAGTCAATGAGCAGTTCTTC. Its protein is CASTEGLAGVNEQFF.

This clone appeared a single time. The V and J genes are TRBV7-9 and TRBJ2-3; D perhaps matches TRBD2 (5 bases). Looked up from germline, CDR1 is SEHNR and CDR2 is FQNEAQ (reference sequence). The CDR3 sequence is 15 residues long. V lost 5 bases to trimming and J lost 0 bases, with 12 bases between them. CDR3 nucleotides: TGTGCCAGCAGCCCTGGACTCTATAGCACAGATACGCAGTATTTT. It codes for CASSPGLYSTDTQYF.

This clone came up once. The chain joins TRBV4-3 to TRBJ2-1; tentatively, D is TRBD2 (6 bases). The CDR3 covers 14 residues. V was clipped by 4 bases and J by 2 bases, with 9 bases between them. Germline V gene lookup returns CDR1 LGHNA and CDR2 YSLEER. This chain's CDR3 is CASSPVAAYNEQFF. The CDR3 nucleotides are TGCGCCAGCAGCCCTGTAGCGGCCTACAATGAGCAGTTCTTC.

The rearrangement links TRBV27 to TRBJ1-1; D possibly corresponds to TRBD1 (6 bases). Trimming took off 5 bases at V and 0 bases at J, with 13 bases between the two ends. CDR3 length: 15 residues. Germline CDR1 reads MNHEY; CDR2 reads SMNVEV (reference sequence). The CDR3 is CASSRQDFMNTEAFF. The CDR3 DNA reads as TGTGCCAGCAGTAGACAGGACTTTATGAACACTGAAGCTTTCTTT.

The chain recombines TRBV6-1 with TRBJ2-2; D is unresolved. The V gene lost 7 bases and the J gene lost 1 base, with 10 bases spanning the gap. This CDR3 has 14 amino acids. The germline CDR1 and CDR2 sequences are MNHNS and SASEGT. The CDR3 DNA reads as TGTGCCAGCACTCCCGCCGGGAACACCGGGGAGCTGTTTTTT. Translating it yields CASTPAGNTGELFF.

This sequence joins TRBV5-1 and TRBJ2-7; no clear D gene. The CDR3 is made up of 13 amino acids. V dropped 1 base and J dropped 0 bases, with 5 bases sitting between them. The germline gives CDR1 SGHRS, CDR2 YFSETQ. The CDR3 DNA is TGCGCCAGCAGCTTGACAAACTCCTACGAGCAGTACTTC. This translates into CASSLTNSYEQYF.

The gene calls are TRBV7-9 and TRBJ2-5; a weak D match, TRBD1 (6 bases). Deletions cut 11 bases from V and 0 bases from J, with 13 bases between. The CDR3 covers 13 residues. CDR1 is SEHNR, CDR2 FQNEAQ, per germline (reference sequence). The CDR3: CAGVRGYQETQYF. DNA of the CDR3: TGTGCCGGAGTCAGGGGATACCAAGAGACCCAGTACTTC.

The rearrangement links TRBV9 to TRBJ2-1, with 7 bases fitting TRBD2. J was trimmed by 1 base and V by 0 bases; bases with no gene match: 4. There are 16 residues in the CDR3. Germline-derived CDR1 and CDR2 are SGDLS and YYNGEE. As DNA, the CDR3 is TGTGCCAGCAGCGTAGGAGGACTAGGTTCCTACAATGAGCAGTTCTTC. As protein: CASSVGGLGSYNEQFF. Looking up the rest from reference TRBV9 and TRBJ2-1 gives the full variable domain: DSGVTQTPKHLITATGQRVTLRCSPRSGDLSVYWYQQSLDQGLQFLIQYYNGEERAKGNILERFSAQQFPDLHSELNLSSLELGDSALYFCASSVGGLGSYNEQFFGPGTRLTVL.

The rearrangement joins TRBV27 to TRBJ1-1, with 7 bases aligning to TRBD1. Germline V lookup: CDR1 MNHEY, CDR2 SMNVEV (reference sequence). With 7 bases clipped from V and 7 bases from J, the junction kept 12 bases outside the gene matches. This CDR3 region has 14 residues. CDR3: CASIGPGGRSEAFF. In DNA, the CDR3 is TGTGCCAGCATAGGGCCAGGGGGGCGCAGTGAAGCTTTCTTT.

This clone was detected once. The V and J genes are TRBV11-2 and TRBJ2-3; D is unclear. CDR3 size: 12 residues. Germline V lookup: CDR1 SGHAT, CDR2 FQNNGV. Trimming left V 1 base short and J 6 bases short, with 5 bases between. This CDR3 is CASSLGADTQYF. The CDR3 nucleotides are TGTGCCAGCAGCTTAGGGGCGGATACGCAGTATTTT. The variable domain in full, completed from reference TRBV11-2 and TRBJ2-3, reads EAGVAQSPRYKIIEKRQSVAFWCNPISGHATLYWYQQILGQGPKLLIQFQNNGVVDDSQLPKDRFSAERLKGVDSTLKIQPAKLEDSAVYLCASSLGADTQYFGPGTRLTVL.

The CDR3 DNA reads as TGCGCCAGCAGCTTGGGTGCGCGGGAGGGCCCCGAGACCCAGTACTTC. It specifies CASSLGAREGPETQYF. This chain connects TRBV5-1 to TRBJ2-5; 9 nucleotides agree with TRBD2. This CDR3 comprises 16 residues. The V gene's germline CDR1 is SGHRS and CDR2 YFSETQ. J gave up 5 bases and V 0 bases, and 8 bases lay outside the gene matches.

CDR3 amino acids: CASSIGLATYNEQFF. The CDR3 DNA reads as TGTGCCAGTAGTATAGGGCTAGCGACTTACAATGAGCAGTTCTTC. The chain employs TRBV19 and TRBJ2-1; D perhaps matches TRBD2 (6 bases). The CDR3 runs 15 residues. V lost 1 base, J lost 4 bases, and 11 bases lay in between. Germline V gene lookup returns CDR1 LNHDA and CDR2 SQIVND (reference sequence).

The V and J genes are TRBV10-1 and TRBJ2-7; TRBD2 aligns across 13 bases. Germline lookup yields CDR1 WNHNN and CDR2 SYGVQD (reference sequence). J lost 4 bases, V lost 6 bases, and 6 bases had no gene match. The CDR3 extends over 15 amino acids. CDR3 loop: CASREGLAGEYEQYF. CDR3 in DNA: TGCGCCAGCAGGGAAGGACTAGCGGGAGAATACGAGCAGTACTTC.

This chain links TRBV2 with TRBJ2-5; 8 positions match TRBD1. This CDR3 has 14 residues. The V and J ends lost 6 bases and 2 bases, in that order; junction bases with no gene match: 5. The V gene's germline CDR1 is SNHLY and CDR2 FYNNEI. Here the CDR3 DNA reads TGTGCCAGCAGGACCGGACAGGGACAAGAGACCCAGTACTTC. Residues: CASRTGQGQETQYF.

V gene TRBV2 combines with J gene TRBJ2-1, with D possibly matching TRBD2 (6 bases). CDR1 SNHLY and CDR2 FYNNEI come from the germline V gene. The CDR3 has 17 amino acids. V dropped 3 bases and J dropped 2 bases, with 17 bases sitting between them. The CDR3 here is CASSDQLADRPYNEQFF. The CDR3 DNA reads TGTGCCAGCAGTGACCAATTAGCGGACCGACCCTACAATGAGCAGTTCTTC.

The CDR3 protein is CASSLAGGPRNEQFF. CDR3 nucleotides: TGTGCCAGCAGTTTAGCGGGAGGGCCCCGGAATGAGCAGTTCTTC. The V call is TRBV27, the J call TRBJ2-1; 9 positions match TRBD2. The CDR3 runs 15 residues. The V gene's germline CDR1 is MNHEY and CDR2 SMNVEV (reference sequence). The junction had 6 bases not matched to a gene; V was cut back by 2 bases and J by 7 bases.

The V and J genes are TRBV5-5 and TRBJ2-3; 11 positions agree with TRBD2. Germline CDR1 and CDR2: SGHKS and YYEKEE (reference sequence). J was trimmed by 1 base and V by 4 bases; bases with no gene match: 5. This CDR3 has 16 residues. The CDR3 DNA reads as TGTGCCAGCAGCGCCTTAGCGGGAGGGGGCACAGATACGCAGTATTTT. Translation: CASSALAGGGTDTQYF.

The genes are TRBV13 and TRBJ2-3; 7 nucleotides line up with TRBD2. The germline V gene has CDR1 PRHDT and CDR2 FYEKMQ (reference sequence). The CDR3 sequence is 15 residues long. The trim removed 3 bases at V and 2 bases at J, leaving 5 bases unmatched. This chain's CDR3 is CASSFLAVPTDTQYF. The CDR3 nucleotides read TGTGCCAGCAGCTTCCTAGCGGTTCCCACAGATACGCAGTATTTT. Complete variable domain (other parts from reference TRBV13 and TRBJ2-3): AAGVIQSPRHLIKEKRETATLKCYPIPRHDTVYWYQQGPGQDPQFLISFYEKMQSDKGSIPDRFSAQQFSDYHSELNMSSLELGDSALYFCASSFLAVPTDTQYFGPGTRLTVL.

The gene calls are TRBV29-1 and TRBJ2-1, with 15 bases lining up with TRBD2. The CDR3 runs 16 residues. Germline V gene sequence: CDR1 SQVTM, CDR2 ANQGSEA. V lost 4 bases, J lost 4 bases, and 5 bases stayed unmatched. The CDR3, as DNA: TGCAGCGTTGCCGGACTAGCGGGAGGGCAGTACAATGAGCAGTTCTTC. Translating it yields CSVAGLAGGQYNEQFF.

This chain joins TRBV10-3 and TRBJ2-1; D gene unclear. There are 13 residues in the CDR3. Between the trimmed V and J ends, which lost 3 bases and 8 bases, there was a span of 11 bases. Germline V lookup: CDR1 ENHRY, CDR2 SYGVKD. The CDR3 bases are TGTGCCATCAGTGAAACCAACCGGGATGAGCAGTTCTTC. Translation gives CAISETNRDEQFF.